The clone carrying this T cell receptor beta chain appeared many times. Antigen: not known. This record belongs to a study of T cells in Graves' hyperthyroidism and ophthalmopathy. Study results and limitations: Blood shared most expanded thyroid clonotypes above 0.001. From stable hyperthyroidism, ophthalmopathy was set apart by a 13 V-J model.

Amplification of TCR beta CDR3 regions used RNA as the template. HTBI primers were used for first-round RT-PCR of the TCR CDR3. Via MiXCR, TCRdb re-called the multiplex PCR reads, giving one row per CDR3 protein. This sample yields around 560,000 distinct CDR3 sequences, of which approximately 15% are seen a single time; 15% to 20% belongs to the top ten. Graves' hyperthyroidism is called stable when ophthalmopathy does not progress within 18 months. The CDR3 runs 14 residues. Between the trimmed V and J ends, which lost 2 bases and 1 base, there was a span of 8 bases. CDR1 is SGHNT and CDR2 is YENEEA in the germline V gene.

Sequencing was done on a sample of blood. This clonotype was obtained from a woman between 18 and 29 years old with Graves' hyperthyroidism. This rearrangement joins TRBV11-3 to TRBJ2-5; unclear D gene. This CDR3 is CASSLFSVQETQYF. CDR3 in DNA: TGTGCCAGCAGCTTATTTTCCGTCCAAGAGACCCAGTACTTC.